One sample yielded the 19 T cell receptor beta chains listed below, sequenced in a study of control samples from healthy donors and cancer patients. The method was immunoSEQ multiplex PCR; TCRdb's version includes in-frame clones alone and lacks a portion of them. The sample holds roughly 450,000 clones; 75% to 95% are singletons and the top ten take 5.5% to 8%. The sequenced sample was PBMCs. The receptors here all came from a man aged 40-55 years with head and neck cancer.

The V call is TRBV19, the J call TRBJ1-1, with D possibly being TRBD1 (5 bases). In germline, CDR1 is LNHDA, CDR2 SQIVND (reference sequence). This CDR3 contains 14 residues. V gave up 3 bases and J gave up 4 bases, with 12 bases separating them. The CDR3 nucleotides read TGTGCCAGTAGTATCGCCCCTGGGACCACTGAAGCTTTCTTT. Amino acids: CASSIAPGTTEAFF.

The CDR3 bases are TGTGCCAGCAGTTTATCGGGAGAGTTCGCAGATACGCAGTATTTT. Encoded protein: CASSLSGEFADTQYF. The chain recombines TRBV27 with TRBJ2-3; maybe TRBD2 (5 bases). Trimming cost V 0 bases and J 4 bases, with 11 bases left between them. CDR1 and CDR2 (germline): MNHEY, SMNVEV (reference sequence). The CDR3 is 15 residues long.

The chain uses TRBV3-1 (or the pseudogene TRBV3-2) and TRBJ2-2, with D unclear. V lost 2 bases and J lost 0, with 13 bases in between. The CDR3 contains 17 residues. Looked up from germline, CDR1 is LGHDT and CDR2 is YNNKEL (reference sequence). The CDR3 region is CASSQYLVQSNTGELFF. The DNA of the CDR3 is TGTGCCAGCAGCCAATACCTGGTACAGTCGAACACCGGGGAGCTGTTTTTT.

The chain carries TRBV24-1 and TRBJ2-1; D perhaps matches TRBD2 (6 bases). The CDR3 is made up of 16 amino acids. Trimming cost V 1 base and J 0 bases, with 9 bases left between them. From germline, CDR1 is KGHDR and CDR2 SFDVKD. The CDR3 region is CATSDFGGASYNEQFF. The CDR3 DNA is TGTGCCACCAGTGATTTCGGGGGTGCCTCCTACAATGAGCAGTTCTTC.

The chain joins TRBV6-4 to TRBJ2-1; the D gene is possibly TRBD2 (7 bases). The CDR3 runs to 15 residues. Germline V gene sequence: CDR1 MRHNA, CDR2 SNTAGT. V lost 3 bases and J lost 6, with 15 bases in between. Here the CDR3 reads CASSEVGGESNEQFF. The CDR3, as DNA: TGTGCCAGCAGTGAGGTAGGGGGGGAATCCAATGAGCAGTTCTTC.

The chain is built from TRBV30 and TRBJ2-1, with 8 bases identical to TRBD1. The V segment lost 1 base and the J segment 2 bases; nucleotides outside the gene matches: 7. Germline V CDR1 and CDR2: GTSNPN, SVGIG (reference sequence). CDR3 length equals 16 residues. The CDR3 protein is CAWSAPTGGTYNEQFF. For the CDR3, the DNA is TGTGCCTGGAGTGCCCCCACAGGGGGAACCTACAATGAGCAGTTCTTC.

The CDR3 region is CASSLSLGSKTQYF. The CDR3 bases are TGTGCCAGCAGTTTATCGCTTGGATCGAAGACCCAGTACTTC. The chain recombines TRBV27 with TRBJ2-5; D unclear. The ends were cut back, 0 bases at V and 6 bases at J, with 11 bases in the middle. The CDR3 is 14 residues long. The germline V gene encodes CDR1 MNHEY and CDR2 SMNVEV (reference sequence).

The chain couples TRBV6-2 or TRBV6-3 to TRBJ2-7; D is undetermined. Germline V CDR1 and CDR2: MNHEY, SVGEGT. V was clipped by 0 bases and J by 3 bases, with 6 bases between them. This CDR3 is built from 13 residues. The CDR3 nucleotides are TGTGCCAGCAGTTACTCGTCCCTCTACGAGCAGTACTTC. Amino acids: CASSYSSLYEQYF.

The V and J genes are TRBV4-1 and TRBJ1-5, with D possibly matching TRBD1 (5 bases). The CDR3 extends over 15 amino acids. Germline CDR1 reads MGHRA; CDR2 reads YSYEKL. Trimming left V 4 bases short and J 2 bases short, with 12 bases between. The CDR3 nucleotides read TGCGCCAGCAGCCCGGGACCCCTTGGCAATCAGCCCCAGCATTTT. This encodes CASSPGPLGNQPQHF.

The chain recombines TRBV7-9 with TRBJ2-5; no firm D call. The germline CDR1 and CDR2 sequences are SEHNR and FQNEAQ (reference sequence). Trimming removed 1 base from V and 5 bases from J, with 8 bases in between. The CDR3 runs 13 residues. The chain's CDR3 is CASSLGRAETQYF. The CDR3 DNA reads TGTGCCAGCAGCTTAGGACGGGCGGAGACCCAGTACTTC.

V gene TRBV6-5 combines with J gene TRBJ1-1; D might be TRBD1 (6 bases). CDR3 length equals 14 residues. Germline V gives CDR1 MNHEY, CDR2 SVGAGI. V was cut by 7 bases and J by 1 base, with 13 bases left in between. As DNA, the CDR3 is TGTGCCAGCAAAGGGGGGCGGTCGAACACTGAAGCTTTCTTT. This gives the protein CASKGGRSNTEAFF.

This clone was seen repeatedly, ten times or more. The gene calls are TRBV4-1 and TRBJ1-1; tentative D call: TRBD1 (6 bases). Trimming left V 4 bases short and J 3 bases short, with 21 bases between. The CDR3 runs 17 residues. CDR1 and CDR2 from the germline V gene are MGHRA and YSYEKL. The CDR3 region has the DNA TGCGCCAGCAGCCCCATTCTCCCCGTAAGGGGGGACACTGAAGCTTTCTTT. Its protein product is CASSPILPVRGDTEAFF.

The V call is TRBV7-2, the J call TRBJ1-5; maybe TRBD1 (6 bases). The CDR3 length is 16 residues. V lost 7 bases, J lost 0 bases, and 16 bases lay in between. CDR1 is SGHTA and CDR2 is FQGNSA in the germline V gene. The CDR3 nucleotides read TGTGCCAGCACCGTCTCAGGGGCGAATAGCAATCAGCCCCAGCATTTT. Protein sequence: CASTVSGANSNQPQHF.

This clone came up once. V gene TRBV4-2 combines with J gene TRBJ2-2; D is unclear. The CDR3 sequence is 15 residues long. In germline, CDR1 is LGHNA, CDR2 YNFKEQ. V was pared by 0 bases and J by 6 bases, with 11 bases between. The CDR3 DNA sequence: TGTGCCAGCAGCCAAGATAATTCTGCCCCCGGGGAGCTGTTTTTT. This sequence encodes CASSQDNSAPGELFF.

The chain couples TRBV7-2 to TRBJ1-3; D may be TRBD1 (5 bases). V shed 5 bases and J shed 3 bases, with 8 bases lying between them. The CDR3 length is 13 residues. The germline gives CDR1 SGHTA, CDR2 FQGNSA. The CDR3 reads CASSPTGGNTIYF. The DNA of the CDR3 is TGTGCCAGCAGCCCAACAGGTGGAAACACCATATATTTT.

The rearrangement uses TRBV13 and TRBJ2-1, with 8 nucleotides matching TRBD1. CDR3 length: 14 amino acids. In germline, CDR1 is PRHDT, CDR2 FYEKMQ (reference sequence). V lost 5 bases, J lost 7 bases, and 7 bases stayed unmatched. The CDR3 protein is CASSGGGQGNEQFF. The CDR3, as DNA: TGTGCCAGCAGCGGGGGAGGACAGGGAAATGAGCAGTTCTTC. Full variable domain (outside the CDR3, taken from reference TRBV13 and TRBJ2-1): AAGVIQSPRHLIKEKRETATLKCYPIPRHDTVYWYQQGPGQDPQFLISFYEKMQSDKGSIPDRFSAQQFSDYHSELNMSSLELGDSALYFCASSGGGQGNEQFFGPGTRLTVL.

The chain carries TRBV3-1 (or the pseudogene TRBV3-2) and TRBJ2-1, with TRBD2 identical over 9 bases. CDR1 LGHDT and CDR2 YNNKEL come from the germline V gene (reference sequence). The CDR3 length is 15 residues. Germline trimming cut 4 bases from V and 8 bases from J; bases unmatched to any gene: 9. The CDR3: CASSLRGSGRDEQFF. The DNA of the CDR3 is TGTGCCAGCAGCCTACGCGGTAGCGGGAGAGATGAGCAGTTCTTC.

The V gene is TRBV28, the J gene TRBJ1-1; D is perhaps TRBD1 (6 bases). There are 14 residues in the CDR3. Trimming left V 6 bases short and J 3 bases short, with 14 bases between. Germline CDR1 reads MDHEN; CDR2 reads SYDVKM. This CDR3 is CASRLQGFDTEAFF. The CDR3 nucleotides are TGTGCCAGCAGACTGCAGGGGTTTGACACTGAAGCTTTCTTT.

The rearrangement uses TRBV4-1 and TRBJ2-2; 8 positions agree with TRBD2. The CDR3 length is 17 residues. V trimming: 0 bases; J trimming: 4 bases; junction bases outside the gene matches: 7. The germline V gene encodes CDR1 MGHRA and CDR2 YSYEKL. The CDR3, as DNA: TGCGCCAGCAGCCAAGAAGGAAGCGGGGGACTCACCGGGGAGCTGTTTTTT. Its protein is CASSQEGSGGLTGELFF.